This TCR beta chain was identified in a study of lung T cells in sarcoidosis with Löfgren's syndrome. As for the study in general: Bronchoalveolar lavage fluid in sarcoidosis accumulates CD4+ T cells.

Overall study results and limits: TRBV2 was the preferred pairing partner of TRAV12-1, with similar CDR3s. Löfgren's syndrome patients reportedly showed greatest TRAV12-1 and TRBV2 expansion versus controls. Multiple Löfgren's syndrome patients reportedly shared TRAV12-1 and TRBV2 CDR3 motifs.

The CDR3 has 16 amino acids. Losses at the gene ends were 1 base for V and 3 bases for J; bases not matched to a gene: 4. The germline gives CDR1 MNHEY, CDR2 SVGAGI. TCRdb reanalysed the reads using MiXCR and keeps one entry per CDR3 protein. Of tens of thousands of distinct CDR3 sequences listed, 21% are singletons. This clonotype has only one observation. Its antigen is still unknown. This may arise from a read error, as a much more abundant clone is one base away. This clonotype was obtained from a human donor with sarcoidosis (Löfgren's syndrome or another form), or a control subject (not recorded which). Input material: CD4+ T cells from PBMCs. The V call is TRBV6-5, the J call TRBJ2-3, with TRBD1 matching over 10 bases. The CDR3 here is CASSYWTGGVTDTQYF. The CDR3 bases are TGTGCCAGCAGTTACTGGACAGGGGGGGTAACAGATACGCAGTATTTT.